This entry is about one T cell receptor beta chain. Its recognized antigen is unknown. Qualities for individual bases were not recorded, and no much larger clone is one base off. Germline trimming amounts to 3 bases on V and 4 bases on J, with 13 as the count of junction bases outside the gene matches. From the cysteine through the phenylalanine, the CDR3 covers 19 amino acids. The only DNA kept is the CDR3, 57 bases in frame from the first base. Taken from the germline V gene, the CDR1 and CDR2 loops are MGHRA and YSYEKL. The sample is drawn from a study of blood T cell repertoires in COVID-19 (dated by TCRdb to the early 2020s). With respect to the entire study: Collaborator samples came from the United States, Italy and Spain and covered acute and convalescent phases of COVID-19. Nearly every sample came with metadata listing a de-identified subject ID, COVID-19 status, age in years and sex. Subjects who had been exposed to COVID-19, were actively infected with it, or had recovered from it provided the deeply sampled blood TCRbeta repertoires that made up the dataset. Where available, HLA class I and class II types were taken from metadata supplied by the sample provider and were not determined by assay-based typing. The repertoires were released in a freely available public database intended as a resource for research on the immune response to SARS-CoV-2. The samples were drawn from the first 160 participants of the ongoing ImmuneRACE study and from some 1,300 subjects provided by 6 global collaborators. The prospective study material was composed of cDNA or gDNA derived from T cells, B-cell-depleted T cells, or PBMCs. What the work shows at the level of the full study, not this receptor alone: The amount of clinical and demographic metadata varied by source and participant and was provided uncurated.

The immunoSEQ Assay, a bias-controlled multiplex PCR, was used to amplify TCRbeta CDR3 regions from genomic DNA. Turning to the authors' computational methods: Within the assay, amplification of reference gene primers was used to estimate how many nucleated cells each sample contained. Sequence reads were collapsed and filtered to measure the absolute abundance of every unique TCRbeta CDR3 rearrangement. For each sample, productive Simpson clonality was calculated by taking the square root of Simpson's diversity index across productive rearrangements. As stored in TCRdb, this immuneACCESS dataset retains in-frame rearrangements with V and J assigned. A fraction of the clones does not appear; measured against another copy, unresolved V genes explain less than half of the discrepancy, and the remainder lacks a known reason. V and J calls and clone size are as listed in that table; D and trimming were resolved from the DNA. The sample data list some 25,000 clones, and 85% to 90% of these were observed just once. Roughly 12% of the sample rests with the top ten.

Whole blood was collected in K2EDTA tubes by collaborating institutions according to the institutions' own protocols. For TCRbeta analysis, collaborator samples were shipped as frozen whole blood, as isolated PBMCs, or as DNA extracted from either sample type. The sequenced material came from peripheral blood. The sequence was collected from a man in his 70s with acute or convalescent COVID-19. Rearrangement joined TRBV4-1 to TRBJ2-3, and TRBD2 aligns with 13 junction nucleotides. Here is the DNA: TGCGCCAGCAGCCAGGGACGAATTAGGACTAGCGGGAGATCAGATACGCAGTATTTT. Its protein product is CASSQGRIRTSGRSDTQYF.